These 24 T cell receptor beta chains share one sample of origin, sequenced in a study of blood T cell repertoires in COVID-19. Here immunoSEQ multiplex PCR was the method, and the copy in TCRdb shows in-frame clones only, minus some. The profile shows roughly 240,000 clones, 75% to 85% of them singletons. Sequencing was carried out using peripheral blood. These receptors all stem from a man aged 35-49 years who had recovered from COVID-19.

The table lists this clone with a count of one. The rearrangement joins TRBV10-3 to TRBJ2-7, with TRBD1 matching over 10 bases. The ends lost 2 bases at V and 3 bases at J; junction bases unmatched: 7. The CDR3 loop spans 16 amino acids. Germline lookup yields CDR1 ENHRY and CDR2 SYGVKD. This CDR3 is CAISEPGDRGFYEQYF. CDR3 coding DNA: TGTGCCATCAGTGAGCCGGGGGACAGGGGTTTCTACGAGCAGTACTTC.

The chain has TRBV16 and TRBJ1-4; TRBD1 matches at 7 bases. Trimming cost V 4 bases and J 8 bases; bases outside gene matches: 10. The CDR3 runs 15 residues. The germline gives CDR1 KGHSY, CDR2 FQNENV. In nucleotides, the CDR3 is TGTGCCAGCAGCCCTCTGACAGGGTCGGGAGAAAAACTGTTTTTT. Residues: CASSPLTGSGEKLFF.

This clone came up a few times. CDR3 amino acids: CASSPTGTGSGSPLHF. The CDR3 nucleotides are TGTGCCAGCTCACCAACCGGGACAGGGTCCGGTTCACCCCTCCACTTT. The chain employs TRBV18 and TRBJ1-6; 9 bases fit TRBD1. The CDR3 is 16 amino acids. In germline, CDR1 is KGHSH, CDR2 LQKENI. V shed 2 bases, J shed 9 bases, and the junction held 8 bases outside the gene matches.

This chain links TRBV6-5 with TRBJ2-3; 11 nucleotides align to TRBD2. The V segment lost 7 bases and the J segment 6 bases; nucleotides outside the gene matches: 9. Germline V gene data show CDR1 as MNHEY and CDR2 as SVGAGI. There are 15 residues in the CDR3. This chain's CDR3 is CASTVSGGAGDTQYF. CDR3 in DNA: TGTGCCAGCACTGTTAGCGGGGGGGCCGGGGATACGCAGTATTTT.

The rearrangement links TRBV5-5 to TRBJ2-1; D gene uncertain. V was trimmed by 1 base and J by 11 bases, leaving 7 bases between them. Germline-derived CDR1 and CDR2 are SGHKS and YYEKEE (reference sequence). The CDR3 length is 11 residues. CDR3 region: CASSLSDKQFF. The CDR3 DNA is TGTGCCAGCAGCTTGAGTGACAAGCAGTTCTTC.

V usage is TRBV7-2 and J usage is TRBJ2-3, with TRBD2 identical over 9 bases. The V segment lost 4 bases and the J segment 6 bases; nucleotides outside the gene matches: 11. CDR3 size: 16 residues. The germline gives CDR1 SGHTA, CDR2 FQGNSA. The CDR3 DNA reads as TGTGCCAGCAGCTCTCAGCGGGGGGTTTCAGTCGATACGCAGTATTTT. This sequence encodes CASSSQRGVSVDTQYF.

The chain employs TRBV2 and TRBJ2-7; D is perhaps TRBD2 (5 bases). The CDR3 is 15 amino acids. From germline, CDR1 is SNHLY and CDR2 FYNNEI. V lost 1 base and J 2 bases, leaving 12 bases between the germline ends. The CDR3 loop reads CASSEGQAATYEQYF. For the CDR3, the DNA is TGTGCCAGCAGTGAAGGTCAAGCGGCCACCTACGAGCAGTACTTC. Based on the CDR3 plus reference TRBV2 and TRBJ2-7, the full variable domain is EPEVTQTPSHQVTQMGQEVILRCVPISNHLYFYWYRQILGQKVEFLVSFYNNEISEKSEIFDDQFSVERPDGSNFTLKIRSTKLEDSAMYFCASSEGQAATYEQYFGPGTRLTVT.

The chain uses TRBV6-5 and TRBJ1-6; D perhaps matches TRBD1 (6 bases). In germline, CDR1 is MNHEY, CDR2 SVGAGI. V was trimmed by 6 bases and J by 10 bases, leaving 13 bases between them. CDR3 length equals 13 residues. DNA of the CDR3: TGTGCCAGCAGGGGGGACAATTTCTCACCCCTCCACTTT. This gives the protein CASRGDNFSPLHF.

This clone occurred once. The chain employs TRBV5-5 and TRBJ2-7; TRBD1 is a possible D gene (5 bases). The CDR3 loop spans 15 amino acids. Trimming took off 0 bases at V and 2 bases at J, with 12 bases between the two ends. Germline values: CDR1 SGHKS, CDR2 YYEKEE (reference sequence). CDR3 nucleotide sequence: TGTGCCAGCAGCTTGGAGTCAGGGTTAACCTACGAGCAGTACTTC. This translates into CASSLESGLTYEQYF.

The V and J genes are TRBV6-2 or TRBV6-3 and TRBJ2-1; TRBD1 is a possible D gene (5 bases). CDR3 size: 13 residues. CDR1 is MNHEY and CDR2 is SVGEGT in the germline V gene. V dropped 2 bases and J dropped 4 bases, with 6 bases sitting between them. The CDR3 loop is CASSYDSYNEQFF. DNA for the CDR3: TGTGCCAGCAGTTACGACAGTTACAATGAGCAGTTCTTC.

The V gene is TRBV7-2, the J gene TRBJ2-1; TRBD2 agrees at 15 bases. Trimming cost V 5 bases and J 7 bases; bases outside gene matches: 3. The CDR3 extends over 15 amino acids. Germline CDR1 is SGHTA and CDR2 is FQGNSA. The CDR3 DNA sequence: TGTGCCAGCAGCCTGGGACTAGCGGGGGGAAATGAGCAGTTCTTC. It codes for CASSLGLAGGNEQFF.

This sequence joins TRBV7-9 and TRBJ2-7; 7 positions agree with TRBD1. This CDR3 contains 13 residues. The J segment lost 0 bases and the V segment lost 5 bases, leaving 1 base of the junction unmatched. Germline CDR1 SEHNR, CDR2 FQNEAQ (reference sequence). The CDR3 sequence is CASSRTGSYEQYF. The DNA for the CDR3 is TGTGCCAGCAGCCGGACAGGCTCCTACGAGCAGTACTTC.

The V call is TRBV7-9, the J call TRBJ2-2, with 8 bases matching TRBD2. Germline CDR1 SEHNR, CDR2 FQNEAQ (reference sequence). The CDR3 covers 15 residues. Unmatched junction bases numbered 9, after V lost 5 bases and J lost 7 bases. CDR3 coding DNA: TGTGCCAGCAGCCCCTGGGGTAGCGGGATCGGGGAGCTGTTTTTT. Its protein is CASSPWGSGIGELFF.

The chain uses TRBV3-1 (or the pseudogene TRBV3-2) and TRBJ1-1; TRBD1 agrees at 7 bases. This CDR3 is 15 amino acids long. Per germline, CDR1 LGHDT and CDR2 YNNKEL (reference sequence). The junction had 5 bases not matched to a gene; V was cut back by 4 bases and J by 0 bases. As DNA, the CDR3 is TGTGCCAGCAGCCCCGGACAGGTTTTGAACACTGAAGCTTTCTTT. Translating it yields CASSPGQVLNTEAFF.

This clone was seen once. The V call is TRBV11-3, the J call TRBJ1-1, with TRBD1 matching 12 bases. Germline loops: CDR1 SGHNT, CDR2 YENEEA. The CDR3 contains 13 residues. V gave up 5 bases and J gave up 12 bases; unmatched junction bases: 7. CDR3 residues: CASSEGQGASTFF. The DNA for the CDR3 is TGTGCCAGCAGCGAGGGACAGGGGGCGTCGACTTTCTTT.

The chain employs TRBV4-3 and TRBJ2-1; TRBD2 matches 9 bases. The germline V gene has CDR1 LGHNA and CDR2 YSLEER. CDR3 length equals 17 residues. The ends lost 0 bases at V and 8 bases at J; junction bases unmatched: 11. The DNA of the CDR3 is TGCGCCAGCAGCCAAGATGGAGGCGGGGGGGGCCGCGATGAGCAGTTCTTC. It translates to CASSQDGGGGGRDEQFF.

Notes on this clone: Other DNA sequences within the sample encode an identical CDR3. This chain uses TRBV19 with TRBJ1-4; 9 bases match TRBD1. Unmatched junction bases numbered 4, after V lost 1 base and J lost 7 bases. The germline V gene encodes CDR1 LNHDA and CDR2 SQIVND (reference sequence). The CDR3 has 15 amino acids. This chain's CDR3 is CASSIGGQGGEKLFF. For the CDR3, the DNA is TGTGCCAGTAGTATAGGGGGACAGGGCGGTGAAAAACTGTTTTTT.

The CDR3 is CASTAGQPGNTGELFF. The DNA for the CDR3 is TGTGCCAGCACCGCTGGTCAACCAGGGAACACCGGGGAGCTGTTTTTT. The V call is TRBV2, the J call TRBJ2-2; D is unclear. The CDR3 length is 16 residues. The germline CDR1 and CDR2 sequences are SNHLY and FYNNEI. V lost 7 bases to trimming and J lost 1 base, with 16 bases between them. Combining the CDR3 with reference TRBV2 and TRBJ2-2 gives the whole variable domain EPEVTQTPSHQVTQMGQEVILRCVPISNHLYFYWYRQILGQKVEFLVSFYNNEISEKSEIFDDQFSVERPDGSNFTLKIRSTKLEDSAMYFCASTAGQPGNTGELFFGEGSRLTVL.

DNA for the CDR3: TGTGCCAGCAGTCTCAGCCAGGCCGCGGGAAACACCATATATTTT. It specifies CASSLSQAAGNTIYF. The V gene is TRBV7-9, the J gene TRBJ1-3; D uncertain. This CDR3 comprises 15 residues. The germline V gene has CDR1 SEHNR and CDR2 FQNEAQ (reference sequence). V lost 6 bases to trimming and J lost 4 bases, with 16 bases between them.

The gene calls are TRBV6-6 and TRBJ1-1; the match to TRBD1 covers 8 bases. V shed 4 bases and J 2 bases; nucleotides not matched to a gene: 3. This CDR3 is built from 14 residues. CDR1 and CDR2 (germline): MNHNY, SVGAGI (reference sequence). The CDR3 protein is CASSSDRGNTEAFF. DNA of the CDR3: TGTGCCAGCAGTTCCGACAGGGGTAACACTGAAGCTTTCTTT.

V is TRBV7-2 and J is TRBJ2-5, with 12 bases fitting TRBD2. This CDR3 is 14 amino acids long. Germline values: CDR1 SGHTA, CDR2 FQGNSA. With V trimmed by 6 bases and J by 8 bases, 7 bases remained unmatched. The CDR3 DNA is TGTGCCAGCAGAGACAGACTAGCGGGAGCTACCCAGTACTTC. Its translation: CASRDRLAGATQYF.

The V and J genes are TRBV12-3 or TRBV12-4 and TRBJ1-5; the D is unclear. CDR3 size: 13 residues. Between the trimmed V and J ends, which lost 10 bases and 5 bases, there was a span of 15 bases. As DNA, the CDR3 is TGTGCCACCTCCCGGGTTTCCGATCAGCCCCAGCATTTT. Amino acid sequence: CATSRVSDQPQHF.

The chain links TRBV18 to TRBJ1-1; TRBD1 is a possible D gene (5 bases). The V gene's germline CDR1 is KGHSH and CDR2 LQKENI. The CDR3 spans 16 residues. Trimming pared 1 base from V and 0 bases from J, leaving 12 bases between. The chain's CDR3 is CASSPRGVALNTEAFF. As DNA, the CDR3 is TGTGCCAGCTCACCACGGGGGGTCGCCTTGAACACTGAAGCTTTCTTT.

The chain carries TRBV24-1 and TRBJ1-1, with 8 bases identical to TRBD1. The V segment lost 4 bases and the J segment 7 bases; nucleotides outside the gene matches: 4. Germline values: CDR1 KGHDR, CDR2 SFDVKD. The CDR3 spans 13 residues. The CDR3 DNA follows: TGTGCCACCAGTGACGCCGGGACAGGTGAAGCTTTCTTT. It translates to CATSDAGTGEAFF.